This T cell receptor (beta chain) stems from a study of neurological immune-mediated disorders. This clonotype was seen at least ten times. TCRdb fed the 5' RACE reads into MiXCR, producing one record per CDR3 protein. Among 65,000 to 95,000 distinct CDR3 sequences listed, just over 5% were seen once. The CDR3 covers 15 residues. Losses at the gene ends were 1 base for V and 6 bases for J; bases not matched to a gene: 5. Germline V gene data show CDR1 as SGHDT and CDR2 as YYEEEE. The chain couples TRBV5-6 to TRBJ2-3; TRBD2 matches 10 bases. Input material: PBMCs. This TCR came from a woman in her 30s with multiple sclerosis. This CDR3 reads CASSLRTSGEDTQYF. For the CDR3, the DNA is TGTGCCAGCAGCTTGCGGACTAGCGGAGAGGATACGCAGTATTTT.